This is a list of T cell receptor beta chains from one sample in a study of T cells in localized non-small cell lung cancer. TCRdb's copy holds only in-frame clones and misses some; the assay was immunoSEQ multiplex PCR. The sample holds approximately 28,000 clones, about 85% seen once. The sequenced sample was peripheral blood, obtained before any cancer treatment. The receptors originated from a female donor older than 55 with stage II squamous cell lung carcinoma. Both conserved end residues are part of each CDR3. D genes are given only for firm matches. Clone size appears in some rows only: once, few, many, or a class for an expanded clone.

clone size,J gene,V gene,D gene,CDR3 protein,CDR3 DNA
.,TRBJ1-1,TRBV30,.,CAWSPWAGEAFF,TGTGCCTGGAGCCCGTGGGCGGGTGAAGCTTTCTTT
.,TRBJ2-7,TRBV11-1,.,CASSSSSQGHYEQYF,TGTGCCAGCAGCTCCAGTTCTCAGGGTCACTACGAGCAGTACTTC
once,TRBJ1-5,TRBV28,TRBD1,CASISGQTGRPQHF,TGTGCCAGCATCTCGGGACAGACAGGTAGGCCCCAGCATTTT
.,TRBJ1-2,TRBV5-4,.,CASSLGGANYGYTF,TGTGCCAGCAGCTTGGGGGGGGCTAACTATGGCTACACCTTC
.,TRBJ1-5,TRBV30,.,CAWSVSTGHLNQPQHF,TGTGCCTGGAGTGTAAGCACGGGACACCTCAATCAGCCCCAGCATTTT
.,TRBJ2-2,TRBV6-6,.,CASRPDLNTGELFF,TGTGCCAGCAGACCCGACCTAAACACCGGGGAGCTGTTTTTT
.,TRBJ2-1,TRBV2,TRBD2,CASKLGLAGGNEQFF,TGTGCCAGCAAATTGGGACTAGCGGGGGGAAATGAGCAGTTCTTC
.,TRBJ1-3,TRBV19,.,CASSHVNAGNTIYF,TGTGCCAGTTCCCACGTGAACGCTGGAAACACCATATATTTT
.,TRBJ2-3,TRBV5-4,.,CASSLVSDPSTDTQYF,TGTGCCAGCAGCTTGGTTAGCGACCCTAGCACAGATACGCAGTATTTT
.,TRBJ1-3,TRBV5-4,.,CASSLQGPSGNTIYF,TGTGCCAGCAGCTTACAGGGCCCCTCTGGAAACACCATATATTTT
.,TRBJ1-5,TRBV19,TRBD1,CASSIGWGDSQPQHF,TGTGCCAGTAGTATAGGTTGGGGGGACAGTCAGCCCCAGCATTTT
.,TRBJ1-5,TRBV4-1,.,CASSQGDRRDQPQHF,TGCGCCAGCAGCCAAGGAGACAGGAGGGATCAGCCCCAGCATTTT
.,TRBJ2-5,TRBV9,TRBD2,CASSVPSGRRQETQYF,TGTGCCAGCAGCGTCCCTAGCGGGAGGCGCCAAGAGACCCAGTACTTC
.,TRBJ2-1,TRBV7-8,.,CASSFGAGPYNEQFF,TGTGCCAGCAGCTTTGGTGCGGGGCCCTACAATGAGCAGTTCTTC
.,TRBJ2-5,TRBV28,.,CASSPQETQYF,TGTGCCAGCAGCCCACAAGAGACCCAGTACTTC
.,TRBJ1-1,TRBV5-6,TRBD1,CASSPQGEGEAFF,TGTGCCAGCAGCCCGCAGGGGGAGGGTGAAGCTTTCTTT
.,TRBJ1-2,TRBV7-7,.,CASGPAGAAEGYTF,TGTGCCAGCGGTCCGGCGGGCGCCGCTGAGGGCTACACCTTC
.,TRBJ1-2,TRBV2,.,CASWGGLGDWDGYTF,TGTGCCAGCTGGGGAGGGTTGGGGGATTGGGACGGCTACACCTTC
.,TRBJ2-2,TRBV27,.,CASGGTDTGELFF,TGTGCCAGTGGAGGCACCGACACCGGGGAGCTGTTTTTT
once,TRBJ2-2,TRBV30,.,CAWSVSDTGELFF,TGTGCCTGGAGTGTGTCTGACACCGGGGAGCTGTTTTTT
.,TRBJ2-1,TRBV6-6,TRBD1,CASSTNQGTGNNEQFF,TGTGCCAGCAGTACCAATCAGGGGACAGGGAACAATGAGCAGTTCTTC
once,TRBJ2-1,TRBV19,TRBD2,CASSMGGLAGVDEQFF,TGTGCCAGTAGTATGGGGGGGCTAGCGGGAGTGGATGAGCAGTTCTTC
.,TRBJ2-1,TRBV27,TRBD2,CASSRRGTSGTNEQFF,TGTGCCAGCAGTCGAAGGGGGACTAGCGGGACTAATGAGCAGTTCTTC
once,TRBJ2-6,TRBV28,TRBD1,CASSSEGASGANVLTF,TGTGCCAGCAGTTCCGAGGGGGCATCCGGGGCCAACGTCCTGACTTTC
.,TRBJ2-3,TRBV30,.,CAWSKKAPDTQYF,TGTGCCTGGAGTAAGAAAGCCCCAGATACGCAGTATTTT